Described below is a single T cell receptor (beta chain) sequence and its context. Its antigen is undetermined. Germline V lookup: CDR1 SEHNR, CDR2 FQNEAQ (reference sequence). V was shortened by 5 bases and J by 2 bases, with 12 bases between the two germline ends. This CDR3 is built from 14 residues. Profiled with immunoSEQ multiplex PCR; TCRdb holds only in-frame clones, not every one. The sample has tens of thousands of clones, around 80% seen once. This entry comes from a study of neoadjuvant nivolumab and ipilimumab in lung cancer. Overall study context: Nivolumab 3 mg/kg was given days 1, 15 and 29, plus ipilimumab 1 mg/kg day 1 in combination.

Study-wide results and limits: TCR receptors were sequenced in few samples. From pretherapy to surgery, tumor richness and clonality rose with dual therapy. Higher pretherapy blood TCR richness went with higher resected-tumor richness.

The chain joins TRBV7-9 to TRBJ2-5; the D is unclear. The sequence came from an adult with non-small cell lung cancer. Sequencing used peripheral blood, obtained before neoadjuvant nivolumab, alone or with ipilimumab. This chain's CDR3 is CASSLLAFQETQYF. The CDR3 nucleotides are TGTGCCAGCAGCCTCCTGGCGTTTCAAGAGACCCAGTACTTC.